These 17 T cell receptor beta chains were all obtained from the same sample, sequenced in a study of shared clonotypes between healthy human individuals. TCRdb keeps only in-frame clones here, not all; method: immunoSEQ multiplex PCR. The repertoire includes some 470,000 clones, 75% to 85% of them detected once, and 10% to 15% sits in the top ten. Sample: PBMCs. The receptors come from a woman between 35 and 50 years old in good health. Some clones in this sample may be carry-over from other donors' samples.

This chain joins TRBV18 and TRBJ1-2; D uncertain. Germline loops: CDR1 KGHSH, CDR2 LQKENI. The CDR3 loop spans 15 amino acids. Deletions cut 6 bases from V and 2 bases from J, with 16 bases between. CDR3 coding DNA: TGTGCCAGCTCCCCAACCGACGACCTAAACTATGGCTACACCTTC. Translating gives CASSPTDDLNYGYTF.

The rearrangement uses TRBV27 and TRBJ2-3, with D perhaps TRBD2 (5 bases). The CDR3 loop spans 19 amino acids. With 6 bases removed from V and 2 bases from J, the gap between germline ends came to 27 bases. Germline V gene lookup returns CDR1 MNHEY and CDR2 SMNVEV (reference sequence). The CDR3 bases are TGTGCCAGCAGGCGTAGGGCCCTTACGGCGGGCCCGTCCACAGATACGCAGTATTTT. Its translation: CASRRRALTAGPSTDTQYF.

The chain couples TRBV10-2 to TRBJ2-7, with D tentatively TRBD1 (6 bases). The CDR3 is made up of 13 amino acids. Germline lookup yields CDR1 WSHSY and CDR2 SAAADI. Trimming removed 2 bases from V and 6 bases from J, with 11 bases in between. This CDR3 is CASSETGYGEQYF. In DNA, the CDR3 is TGCGCCAGCAGTGAGACAGGGTATGGCGAGCAGTACTTC.

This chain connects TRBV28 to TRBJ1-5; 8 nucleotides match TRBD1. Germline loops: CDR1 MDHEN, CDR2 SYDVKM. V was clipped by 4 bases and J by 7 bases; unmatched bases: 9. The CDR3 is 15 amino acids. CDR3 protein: CASSWTGSRQQPQHF. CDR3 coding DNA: TGTGCCAGCAGTTGGACAGGGAGTCGTCAGCAGCCCCAGCATTTT.

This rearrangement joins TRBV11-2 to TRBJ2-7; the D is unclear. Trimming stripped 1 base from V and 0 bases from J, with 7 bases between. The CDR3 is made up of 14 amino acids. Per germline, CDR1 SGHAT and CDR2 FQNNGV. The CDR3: CASSLVYDSYEQYF. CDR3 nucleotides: TGTGCCAGCAGCTTAGTTTATGACTCCTACGAGCAGTACTTC.

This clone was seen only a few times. CDR3 amino acids: CASSAQVNTEAFF. CDR3 in DNA: TGTGCCAGCAGCGCCCAGGTGAACACTGAAGCTTTCTTT. This chain uses TRBV7-9 with TRBJ1-1, with D unresolved. The CDR3 extends over 13 amino acids. V lost 5 bases and J 0 bases, leaving 7 bases between the germline ends. The V gene's germline CDR1 is SEHNR and CDR2 FQNEAQ (reference sequence).

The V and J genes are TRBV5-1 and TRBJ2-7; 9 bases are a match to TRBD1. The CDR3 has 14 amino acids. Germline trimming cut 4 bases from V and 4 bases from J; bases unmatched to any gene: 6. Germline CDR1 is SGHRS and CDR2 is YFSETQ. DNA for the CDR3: TGCGCCAGCAGCACCGGGACAGGGCGGTACGAGCAGTACTTC. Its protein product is CASSTGTGRYEQYF.

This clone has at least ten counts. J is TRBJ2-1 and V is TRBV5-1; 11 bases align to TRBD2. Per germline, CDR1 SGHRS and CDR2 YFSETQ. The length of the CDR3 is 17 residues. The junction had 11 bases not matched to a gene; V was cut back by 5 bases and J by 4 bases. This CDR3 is CASSKGQTSGAYNEQFF. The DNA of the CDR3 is TGCGCCAGCAGTAAGGGGCAGACTAGCGGGGCGTACAATGAGCAGTTCTTC. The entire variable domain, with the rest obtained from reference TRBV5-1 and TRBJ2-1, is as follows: KAGVTQTPRYLIKTRGQQVTLSCSPISGHRSVSWYQQTPGQGLQFLFEYFSETQRNKGNFPGRFSGRQFSNSRSEMNVSTLELGDSALYLCASSKGQTSGAYNEQFFGPGTRLTVL.

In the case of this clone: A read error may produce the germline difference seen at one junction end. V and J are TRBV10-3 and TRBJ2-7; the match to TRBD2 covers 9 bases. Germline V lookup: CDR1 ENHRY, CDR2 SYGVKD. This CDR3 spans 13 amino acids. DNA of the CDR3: TGTGCCATCAGTTGGTCGTTGGTAGCGGGGGCAGAATTC. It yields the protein CAISWSLVAGAEF.

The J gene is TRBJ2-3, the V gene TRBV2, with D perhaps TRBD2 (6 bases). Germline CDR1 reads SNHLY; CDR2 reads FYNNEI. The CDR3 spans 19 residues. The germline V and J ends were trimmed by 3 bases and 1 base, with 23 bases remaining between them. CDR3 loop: CASSDPLFRDFQRTDTQYF. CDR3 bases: TGTGCCAGCAGTGACCCCCTCTTCCGGGACTTTCAACGCACAGATACGCAGTATTTT. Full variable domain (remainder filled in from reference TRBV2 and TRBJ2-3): EPEVTQTPSHQVTQMGQEVILRCVPISNHLYFYWYRQILGQKVEFLVSFYNNEISEKSEIFDDQFSVERPDGSNFTLKIRSTKLEDSAMYFCASSDPLFRDFQRTDTQYFGPGTRLTVL.

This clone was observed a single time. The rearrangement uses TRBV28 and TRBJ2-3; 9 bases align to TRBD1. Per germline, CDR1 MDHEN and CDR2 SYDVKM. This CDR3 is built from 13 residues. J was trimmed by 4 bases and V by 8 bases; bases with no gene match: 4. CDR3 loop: CASYRTGADTQYF. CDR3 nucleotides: TGTGCCAGCTATCGGACAGGGGCAGATACGCAGTATTTT.

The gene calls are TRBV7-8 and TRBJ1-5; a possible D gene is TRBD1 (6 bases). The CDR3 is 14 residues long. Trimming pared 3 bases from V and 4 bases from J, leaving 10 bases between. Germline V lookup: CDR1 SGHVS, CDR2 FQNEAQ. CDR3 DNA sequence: TGTGCCAGCAGCTTCGGGGGCGTGAATCAGCCCCAGCATTTT. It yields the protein CASSFGGVNQPQHF.

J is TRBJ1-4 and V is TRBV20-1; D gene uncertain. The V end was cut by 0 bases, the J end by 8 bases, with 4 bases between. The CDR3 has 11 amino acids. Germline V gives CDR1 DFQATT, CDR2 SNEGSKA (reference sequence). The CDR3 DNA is TGCAGTGCTAGAGACTCCGAAAAACTGTTTTTT. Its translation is CSARDSEKLFF.

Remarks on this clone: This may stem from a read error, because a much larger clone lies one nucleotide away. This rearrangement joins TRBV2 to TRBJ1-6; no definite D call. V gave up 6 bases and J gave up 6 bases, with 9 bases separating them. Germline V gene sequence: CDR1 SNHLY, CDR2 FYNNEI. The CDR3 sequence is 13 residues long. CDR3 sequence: CASRPGSNSPLHF. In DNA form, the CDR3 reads TGTGCCAGCAGGCCCGGATCTAATTCACCCCTCCACTTT.

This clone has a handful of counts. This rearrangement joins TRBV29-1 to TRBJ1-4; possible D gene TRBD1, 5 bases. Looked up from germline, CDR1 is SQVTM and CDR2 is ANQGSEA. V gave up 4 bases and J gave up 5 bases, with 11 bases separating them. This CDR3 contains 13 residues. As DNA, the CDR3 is TGCAGCGTTGCAGGGTTCCCAAATGAAAAACTGTTTTTT. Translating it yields CSVAGFPNEKLFF.

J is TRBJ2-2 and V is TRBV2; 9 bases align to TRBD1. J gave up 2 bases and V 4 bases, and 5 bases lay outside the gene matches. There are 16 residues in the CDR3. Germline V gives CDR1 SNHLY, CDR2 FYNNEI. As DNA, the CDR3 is TGTGCCAGCAGTGCAACAGGGGGCGTCAACACCGGGGAGCTGTTTTTT. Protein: CASSATGGVNTGELFF.

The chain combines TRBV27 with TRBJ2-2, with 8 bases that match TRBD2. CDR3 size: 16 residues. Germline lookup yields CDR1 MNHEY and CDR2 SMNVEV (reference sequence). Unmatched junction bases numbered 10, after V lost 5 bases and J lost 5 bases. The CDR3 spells CASSPLGAGGTGELFF. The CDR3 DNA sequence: TGTGCCAGCAGTCCCCTGGGGGCGGGAGGAACCGGGGAGCTGTTTTTT.